The sequence of this TCR beta chain was determined in a study of OX40 agonist ivuxolimab in advanced cancers. Libraries were prepared by immunoSEQ multiplex PCR; TCRdb keeps only in-frame clonotypes and omits some of them. The sample records 55,000 to 60,000 clones, over 80% being singletons. Study observations and caveats: By week 6 at 0.1 to 3.0 mg/kg, blood CD4+ and CD8+ T cells had expanded clonally.

The V segment lost 0 bases and the J segment 6 bases; nucleotides outside the gene matches: 0. The CDR3 is 12 residues long. CDR1 SQVTM and CDR2 ANQGSEA come from the germline V gene. Points on this clone: Its specificity is not known.

The rearrangement uses TRBV29-1 and TRBJ2-3; 7 bases are a match to TRBD1. This TCR was recovered from an adult with an advanced solid tumor such as melanoma, head and neck, liver or kidney cancer. This sample comprised CD4+ or CD8+ T cells sorted from blood, obtained in a trial of the OX40 agonist ivuxolimab. The CDR3 sequence is CSVEDRGDTQYF. DNA of the CDR3: TGCAGCGTTGAAGACAGGGGGGATACGCAGTATTTT.